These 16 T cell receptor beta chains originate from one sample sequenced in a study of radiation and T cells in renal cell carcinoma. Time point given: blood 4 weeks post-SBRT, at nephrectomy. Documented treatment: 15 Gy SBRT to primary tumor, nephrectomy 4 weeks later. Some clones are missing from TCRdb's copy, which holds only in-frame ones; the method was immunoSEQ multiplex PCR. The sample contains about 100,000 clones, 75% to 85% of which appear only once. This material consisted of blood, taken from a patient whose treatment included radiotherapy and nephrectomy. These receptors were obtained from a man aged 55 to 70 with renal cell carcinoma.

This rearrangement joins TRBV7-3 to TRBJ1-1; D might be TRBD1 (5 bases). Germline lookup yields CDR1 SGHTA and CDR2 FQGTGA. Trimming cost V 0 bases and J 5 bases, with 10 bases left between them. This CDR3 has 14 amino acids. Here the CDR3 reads CASSLTGVGTEAFF. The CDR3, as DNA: TGTGCCAGCAGCTTAACAGGGGTAGGAACTGAAGCTTTCTTT.

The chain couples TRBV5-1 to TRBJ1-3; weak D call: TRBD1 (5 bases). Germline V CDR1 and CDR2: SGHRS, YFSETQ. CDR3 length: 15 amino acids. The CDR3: CAAAWDSRFGNTIYF. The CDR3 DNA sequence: TGCGCGGCAGCTTGGGACTCTCGGTTCGGAAACACCATATATTTT. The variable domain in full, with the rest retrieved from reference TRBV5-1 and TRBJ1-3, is KAGVTQTPRYLIKTRGQQVTLSCSPISGHRSVSWYQQTPGQGLQFLFEYFSETQRNKGNFPGRFSGRQFSNSRSEMNVSTLELGDSALYLCAAAWDSRFGNTIYFGEGSWLTVV.

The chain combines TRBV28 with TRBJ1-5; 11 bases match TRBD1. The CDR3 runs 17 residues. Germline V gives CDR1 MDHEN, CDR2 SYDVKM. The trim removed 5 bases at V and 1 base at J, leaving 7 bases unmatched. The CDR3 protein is CASSPGQGVGSNQPQHF. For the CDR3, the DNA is TGTGCCAGCAGTCCGGGACAGGGGGTAGGGAGCAATCAGCCCCAGCATTTT.

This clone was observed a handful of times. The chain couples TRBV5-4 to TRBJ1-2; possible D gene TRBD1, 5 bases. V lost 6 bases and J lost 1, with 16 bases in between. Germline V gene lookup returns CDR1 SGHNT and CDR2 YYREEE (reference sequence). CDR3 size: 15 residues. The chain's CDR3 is CASTRGEGFNYGYTF. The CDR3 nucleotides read TGTGCCAGCACCCGAGGGGAGGGTTTTAACTATGGCTACACCTTC.

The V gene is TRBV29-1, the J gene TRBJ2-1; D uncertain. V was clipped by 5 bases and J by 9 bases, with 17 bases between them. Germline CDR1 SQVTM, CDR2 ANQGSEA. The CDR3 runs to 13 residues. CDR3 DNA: TGCAGCGTTACTCGGTTCTCGACCCGTGAGCAGTTCTTC. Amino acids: CSVTRFSTREQFF.

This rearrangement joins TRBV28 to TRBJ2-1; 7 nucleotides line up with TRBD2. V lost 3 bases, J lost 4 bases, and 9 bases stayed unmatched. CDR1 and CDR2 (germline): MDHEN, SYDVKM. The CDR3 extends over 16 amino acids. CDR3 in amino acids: CASSLSGTINYNEQFF. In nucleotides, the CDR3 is TGTGCCAGCAGTTTGTCCGGGACTATCAATTACAATGAGCAGTTCTTC.

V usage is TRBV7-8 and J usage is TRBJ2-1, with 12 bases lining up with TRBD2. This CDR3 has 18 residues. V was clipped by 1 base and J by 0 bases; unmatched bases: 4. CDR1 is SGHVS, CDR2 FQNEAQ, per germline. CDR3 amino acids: CASSLVGLAGHSYNEQFF. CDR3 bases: TGTGCCAGCAGCTTAGTGGGACTAGCGGGCCACTCCTACAATGAGCAGTTCTTC. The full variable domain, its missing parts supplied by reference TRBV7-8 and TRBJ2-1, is GAGVSQSPRYKVAKRGQDVALRCDPISGHVSLFWYQQALGQGPEFLTYFQNEAQLDKSGLPSDRFFAERPEGSVSTLKIQRTQQEDSAVYLCASSLVGLAGHSYNEQFFGPGTRLTVL.

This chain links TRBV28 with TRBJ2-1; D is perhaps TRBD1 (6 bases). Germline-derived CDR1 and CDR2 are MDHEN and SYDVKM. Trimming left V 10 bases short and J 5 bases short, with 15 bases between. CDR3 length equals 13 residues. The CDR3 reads CATLMGQNNEQFF. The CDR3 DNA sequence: TGTGCCACCCTAATGGGACAAAACAATGAGCAGTTCTTC.

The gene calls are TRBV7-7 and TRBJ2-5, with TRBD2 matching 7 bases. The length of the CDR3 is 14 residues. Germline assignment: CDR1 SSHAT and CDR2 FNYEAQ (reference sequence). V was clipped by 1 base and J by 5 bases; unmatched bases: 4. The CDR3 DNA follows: TGTGCCAGCAGCTTAGAGGCGGGAGCGGAGACCCAGTACTTC. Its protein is CASSLEAGAETQYF.

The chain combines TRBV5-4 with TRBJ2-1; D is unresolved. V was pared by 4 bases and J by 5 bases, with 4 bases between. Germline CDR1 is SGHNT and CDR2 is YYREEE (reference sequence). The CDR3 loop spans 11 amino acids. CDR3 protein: CASSADNEQFF. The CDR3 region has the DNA TGTGCCAGCAGCGCCGACAATGAGCAGTTCTTC. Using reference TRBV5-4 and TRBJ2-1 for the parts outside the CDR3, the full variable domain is ETGVTQSPTHLIKTRGQQVTLRCSSQSGHNTVSWYQQALGQGPQFIFQYYREEENGRGNFPPRFSGLQFPNYSSELNVNALELDDSALYLCASSADNEQFFGPGTRLTVL.

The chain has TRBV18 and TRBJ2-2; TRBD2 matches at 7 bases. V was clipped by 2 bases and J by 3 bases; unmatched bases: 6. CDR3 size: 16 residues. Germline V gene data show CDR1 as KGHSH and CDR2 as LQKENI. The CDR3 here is CASSPSTGGYTGELFF. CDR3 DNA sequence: TGTGCCAGCTCACCATCGACGGGAGGTTACACCGGGGAGCTGTTTTTT.

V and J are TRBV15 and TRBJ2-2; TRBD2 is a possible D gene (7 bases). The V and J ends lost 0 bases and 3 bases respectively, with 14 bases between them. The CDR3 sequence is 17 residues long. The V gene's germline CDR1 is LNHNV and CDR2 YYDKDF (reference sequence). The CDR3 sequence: CATSRDYTGRDTGELFF. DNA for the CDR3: TGTGCCACCAGCAGAGATTACACAGGGAGGGACACCGGGGAGCTGTTTTTT.

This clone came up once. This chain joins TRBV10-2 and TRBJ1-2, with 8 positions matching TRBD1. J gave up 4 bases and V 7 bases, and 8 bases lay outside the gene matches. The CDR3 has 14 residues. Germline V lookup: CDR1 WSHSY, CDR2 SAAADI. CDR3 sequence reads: CASTQGAEFYGYTF. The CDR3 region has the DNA TGCGCCAGCACCCAGGGGGCCGAATTCTATGGCTACACCTTC.

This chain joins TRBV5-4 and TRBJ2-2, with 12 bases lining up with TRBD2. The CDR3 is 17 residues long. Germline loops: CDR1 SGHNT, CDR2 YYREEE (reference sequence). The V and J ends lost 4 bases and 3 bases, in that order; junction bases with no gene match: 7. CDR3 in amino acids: CASSRQGLAGHTGELFF. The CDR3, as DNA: TGTGCCAGCAGCAGACAGGGACTAGCGGGCCACACCGGGGAGCTGTTTTTT.

In DNA, the CDR3 is TGTGCCAGCAGCTTAGAACCTCGGGGAGGGGGCGAGACAGATACGCAGTATTTT. As protein: CASSLEPRGGGETDTQYF. This rearrangement joins TRBV7-7 to TRBJ2-3, with D possibly being TRBD1 or TRBD2 (7 bases each). Germline values: CDR1 SSHAT, CDR2 FNYEAQ (reference sequence). The CDR3 covers 18 residues. V was cut by 1 base and J by 3 bases, with 20 bases left in between.

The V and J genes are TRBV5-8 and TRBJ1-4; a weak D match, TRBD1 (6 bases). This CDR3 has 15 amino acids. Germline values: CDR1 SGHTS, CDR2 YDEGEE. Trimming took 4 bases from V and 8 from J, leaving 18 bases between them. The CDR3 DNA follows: TGTGCCAGCAGCCCCCCACGGGGGGCTCGGGAAAAACTGTTTTTT. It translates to CASSPPRGAREKLFF.